The source of this T cell receptor beta chain is a study of blood T cell repertoires in COVID-19. Study in general: Sources were T cells, B-cell-depleted T cells, or PBMCs; the material itself was cDNA or gDNA.

Germline V gene sequence: CDR1 LGHNA, CDR2 YSLEER. V lost 2 bases, J lost 2 bases, and 6 bases stayed unmatched. This CDR3 region has 15 residues. This table comes from immunoSEQ multiplex PCR, and its TCRdb copy is limited to in-frame clones, with some not included. This table holds fewer than 150,000 clones, about 90% found once. The material sequenced was peripheral blood. The sequence derives from a woman aged 50 to 65 with active or convalescent COVID-19. The chain couples TRBV4-3 to TRBJ2-7, with 7 bases matching TRBD2. The CDR3 coding sequence is TGCGCCAGCAGCCAATCTCTAGCGGAACCCTACGAGCAGTACTTC. Translating gives CASSQSLAEPYEQYF.